These T cell receptor beta chains were read from a single sample in a study of T cells expressing NK-cell markers. TCRdb derives one entry per CDR3 protein from the 5' RACE reads, leaving out DNA. The sample table sets out some 410,000 distinct CDR3 sequences. Specimen: blood T cells: a sorted CD56 or NKG2C T cell subset, CD4+ or CD8+ T cells, or bulk PBMC T cells (not recorded which). These receptors were obtained from a woman aged 18 to 75 in good health. CDR3s include the opening cysteine and the closing phenylalanine or tryptophan. Fields, in order: J gene, V gene, CDR3 protein.

TRBJ2-5	TRBV6-5	CASSYTGGSTQETQYF
TRBJ2-3	TRBV10-3	CAISGHLGGKSTDTQYF
TRBJ2-3	TRBV29-1	CSVRGPAQDTQYF
TRBJ2-1	TRBV4-3	CASSQEGGTYNEQFF
TRBJ1-2	TRBV18	CASSYDGTYGYTF
TRBJ1-6	TRBV5-5	CASSLTGASYNSPLHF
TRBJ1-2	TRBV27	CASSLGRSYGYTF
TRBJ2-5	TRBV7-3	CASSLYGHQETQYF
TRBJ2-3	TRBV20-1	CSAREGTTSTDTQYF
TRBJ1-1	TRBV6-1	CASSRLGATSGTEAFF
TRBJ2-2	TRBV30	CAWSVILVGLTGELFF
TRBJ1-1	TRBV11-2	CASSFPITEAFF
TRBJ2-2	TRBV27	CASSIGSTGELFF
TRBJ1-6	TRBV27	CASSLQGYNSPLHF
TRBJ2-3	TRBV30	CAWSDAGGPPDTQYF
TRBJ2-1	TRBV20-1	CSARRGGITNEQFF
TRBJ2-1	TRBV29-1	CSVAWTTYNEQFF
TRBJ2-1	TRBV12-3/TRBV12-4	CASSGEGADEQFF